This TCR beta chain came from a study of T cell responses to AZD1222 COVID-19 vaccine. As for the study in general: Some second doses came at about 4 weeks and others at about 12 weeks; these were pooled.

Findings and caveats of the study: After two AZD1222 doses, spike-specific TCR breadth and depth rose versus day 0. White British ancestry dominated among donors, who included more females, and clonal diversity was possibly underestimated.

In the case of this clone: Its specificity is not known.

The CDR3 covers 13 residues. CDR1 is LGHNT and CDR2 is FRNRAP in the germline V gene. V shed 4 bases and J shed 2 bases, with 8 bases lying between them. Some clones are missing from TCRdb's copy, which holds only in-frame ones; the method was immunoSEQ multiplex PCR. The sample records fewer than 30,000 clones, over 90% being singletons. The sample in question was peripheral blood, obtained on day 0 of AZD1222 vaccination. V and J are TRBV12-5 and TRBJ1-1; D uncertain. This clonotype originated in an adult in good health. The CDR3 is CASGSGPNTEAFF. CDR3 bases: TGTGCTAGTGGTTCTGGCCCAAACACTGAAGCTTTCTTT.